A selection of T cell receptor beta chains follows, all from one sample in a study of shared clonotypes between healthy human individuals. Profiling relied on immunoSEQ multiplex PCR, and the TCRdb table lists in-frame clones only, not all of them. The sample has around 99,000 clones, over 60% seen once. What was sequenced was memory CD8+ T cells sorted from blood. These receptor sequences come from a man aged 30 to 45 in good health. Both conserved end residues are part of each CDR3.

v_call: TRBV5-1
cdr3_aa: CASSLAGTGGTGELFF

v_call: TRBV29-1
cdr3_aa: CSVELIGEYEQYF

v_call: TRBV11-2
cdr3_aa: CASSLEGTGDYEQYF

v_call: TRBV10-3
cdr3_aa: CAVGQGPSATNEKLFF

v_call: TRBV6-5
cdr3_aa: CASSPGLVFYEQYF

v_call: TRBV11-2
cdr3_aa: CASSLALDRGAEAFF

v_call: TRBV6-1
cdr3_aa: CASSEAWGRHVAFF

v_call: TRBV6-5
cdr3_aa: CASSYRGSETEQYF

v_call: TRBV28
cdr3_aa: CASSLYYEQYF

v_call: TRBV4-3
cdr3_aa: CASSQRGANTEAFF

v_call: TRBV6-4
cdr3_aa: CASSEGRGSTDTQYF

v_call: TRBV7-2
cdr3_aa: CASSETGQGEQYF

v_call: TRBV4-1
cdr3_aa: CASSPRLAGGPSYNEQFF

v_call: TRBV15
cdr3_aa: CATSTGQGINTEAFF

v_call: TRBV19
cdr3_aa: CASSHGTPVPYEQYF

v_call: TRBV9
cdr3_aa: CASSVDRTDTQYF

v_call: TRBV19
cdr3_aa: CASSIWNGLNEQFF

v_call: TRBV7-9
cdr3_aa: CASSPTVGYGYTF

v_call: TRBV19
cdr3_aa: CAGGNLNTEAFF

v_call: TRBV7-6
cdr3_aa: CASSPTGGTSGSRVRDTQYF

v_call: TRBV7-9
cdr3_aa: CASSLSVLEAARTYEQYF

v_call: TRBV18
cdr3_aa: CASSGQANTEAFF

v_call: TRBV4-2
cdr3_aa: CASSQDKGDGYTF

v_call: TRBV7-9
cdr3_aa: CASSSLVYTGELFF

v_call: TRBV6-1
cdr3_aa: CASSEAGQAYNEQFF

v_call: TRBV6-5
cdr3_aa: CASASQGGSYGYTF

v_call: TRBV9
cdr3_aa: CASSVAAGTGGLPEQYF

v_call: TRBV25-1
cdr3_aa: CASSPMQGRTEANTEAFF

v_call: TRBV7-9
cdr3_aa: CASSAGQGGYNEQFF

v_call: TRBV18
cdr3_aa: CASSPPGGETQYF

v_call: TRBV7-2
cdr3_aa: CASSLGRAYEQYF

v_call: TRBV6-1
cdr3_aa: CASSEGLAGADTQYF

v_call: TRBV28
cdr3_aa: CASSSDTYEQYF

v_call: TRBV19
cdr3_aa: CASSIGLATDTQYF

v_call: TRBV19
cdr3_aa: CASSRDGAPTTEAFF

v_call: TRBV2
cdr3_aa: CASSVGSRAGELFF

v_call: TRBV29-1
cdr3_aa: CSVEGGKGVNEQFF

v_call: TRBV7-9
cdr3_aa: CASSPDTAQETQYF

v_call: TRBV13
cdr3_aa: CASSSSAGGPQETQYF

v_call: TRBV7-8
cdr3_aa: CASSLAISGSVKAEQFF

v_call: TRBV28
cdr3_aa: CASSSLGQSNQPQHF

v_call: TRBV6-4
cdr3_aa: CASSVRTESYNEQFF

v_call: TRBV4-2
cdr3_aa: CASSGAVAKNIQYF

v_call: TRBV5-4
cdr3_aa: CASSLSRGNYEQYF

v_call: TRBV29-1
cdr3_aa: CSVEDPLGGASYNEQFF